This is a list of T cell receptor beta chains from one sample in a study of shared clonotypes between healthy human individuals. Repertoires were generated with immunoSEQ multiplex PCR, while TCRdb's copy carries only in-frame clones and drops some. The sample lists about 2.4 million clones, approximately 90% seen once, with around 0.14% in the top ten. Material for sequencing was naive CD4+ T cells sorted from blood. Receptors were obtained from a man younger than 35 in good health. Each CDR3 is given without its conserved first and last residue. Fields, in order: V gene, clone size, J gene, CDR3 protein. Clone size, where shown, is once, few, many, or a class for clones that have expanded.

>TRBV27|-|TRBJ2-1
ASRLKWNGAWKAGDEQF
>TRBV5-1|many|TRBJ1-2
ASSNTQGAYGYT
>TRBV2|-|TRBJ2-3
ASGTSGGDTQY
>TRBV29-1|few|TRBJ2-6
SVRESGANVLT
>TRBV29-1|-|TRBJ2-7
SALTGTYEQY
>TRBV19|-|TRBJ1-4
ASSIRTSDREKLF
>TRBV10-3|-|TRBJ1-4
AISESLEGINEKLF
>TRBV10-2|-|TRBJ1-6
ASSESKYGKREPLH
>TRBV30|-|TRBJ2-2
AWTRGAGGVAGELF
>TRBV19|-|TRBJ1-1
ATGVGGAEAF
>TRBV2|-|TRBJ2-3
ASSLYPGTQY
>TRBV7-2|-|TRBJ2-7
ASSPNPGLYSAREQY
>TRBV5-1|-|TRBJ2-7
ASSLAGRAYEQY
>TRBV6-5|once|TRBJ1-1
ASSYSGAANTEAF
>TRBV21-1|-|TRBJ2-2
ARRPMTGTGEAELF
>TRBV29-1|-|TRBJ1-2
SVPGLFYGYT
>TRBV7-6|-|TRBJ2-1
ASSLEDNEQF
>TRBV2|-|TRBJ2-1
ASSEPAGQGLLLNEQF
>TRBV9|-|TRBJ2-3
ASSVSAGSTDTQY
>TRBV9|-|TRBJ1-2
ASSVDMGSYYGYT
>TRBV18|-|TRBJ1-3
ASSPTGEGSRNTIY
>TRBV5-1|-|TRBJ2-1
ASSLAGVNEQF
>TRBV5-6|once|TRBJ1-6
ASSLAGAGWNSPLH
>TRBV9|-|TRBJ2-1
ASSEGLYNEQF